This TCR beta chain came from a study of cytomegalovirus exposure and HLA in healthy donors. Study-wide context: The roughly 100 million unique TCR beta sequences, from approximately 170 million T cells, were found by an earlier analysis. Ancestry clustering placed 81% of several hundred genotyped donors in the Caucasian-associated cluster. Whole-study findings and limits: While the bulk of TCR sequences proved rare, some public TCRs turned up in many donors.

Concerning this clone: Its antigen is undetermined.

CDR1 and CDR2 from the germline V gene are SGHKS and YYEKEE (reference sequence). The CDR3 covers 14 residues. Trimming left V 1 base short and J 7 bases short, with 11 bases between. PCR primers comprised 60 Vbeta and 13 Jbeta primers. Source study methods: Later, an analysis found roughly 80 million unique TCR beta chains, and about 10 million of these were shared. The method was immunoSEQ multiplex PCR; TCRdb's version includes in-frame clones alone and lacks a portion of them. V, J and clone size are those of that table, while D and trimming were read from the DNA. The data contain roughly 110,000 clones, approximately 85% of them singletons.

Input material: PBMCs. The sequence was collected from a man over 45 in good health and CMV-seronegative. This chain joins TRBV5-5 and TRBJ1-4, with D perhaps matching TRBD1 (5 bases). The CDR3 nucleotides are TGTGCCAGCAGCTTGTGGGGGGTTGTTGAAAAACTGTTTTTT. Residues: CASSLWGVVEKLFF.